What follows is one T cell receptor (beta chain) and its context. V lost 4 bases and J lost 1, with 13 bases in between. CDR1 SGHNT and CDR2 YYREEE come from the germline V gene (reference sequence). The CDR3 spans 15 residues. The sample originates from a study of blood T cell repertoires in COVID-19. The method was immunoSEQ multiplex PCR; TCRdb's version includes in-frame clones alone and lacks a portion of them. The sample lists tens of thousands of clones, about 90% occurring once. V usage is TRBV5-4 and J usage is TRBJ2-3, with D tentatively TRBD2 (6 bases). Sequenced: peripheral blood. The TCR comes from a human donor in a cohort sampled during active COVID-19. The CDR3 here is CASSPGDPRTDTQYF. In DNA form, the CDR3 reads TGTGCCAGCAGCCCGGGGGACCCCCGCACAGATACGCAGTATTTT.